The 18 T cell receptor beta chains listed next were all sequenced from one sample in a study of spatial heterogeneity in lung cancer. As for time point: sample taken at primary tumor resection. Without sorting, whole RNA was sequenced from tumor, nontumor lung or frozen PBMC. Using its own MiXCR run on the 5' RACE reads, TCRdb lists one record per CDR3 protein. The sample shows more than 85,000 distinct CDR3 sequences, roughly 10% of them seen only once. The source material was PBMCs, sampled at surgery. All receptors come from a male donor with early-stage non-small cell lung cancer.

This clonotype was observed at least ten times. The genes are TRBV3-1 and TRBJ2-7; 8 bases agree with TRBD1. Germline CDR1 is LGHDT and CDR2 is YNNKEL (reference sequence). The length of the CDR3 is 15 residues. The V gene end was trimmed by 3 bases and the J gene end by 5 bases; junction bases not matched to a gene: 9. CDR3 loop: CASSQARTGHNEQYF. The CDR3 DNA reads TGTGCCAGCAGCCAGGCCCGGACAGGGCACAACGAGCAGTACTTC.

V gene TRBV5-1 combines with J gene TRBJ2-3; 11 positions agree with TRBD2. The length of the CDR3 is 15 residues. V trimming: 2 bases; J trimming: 2 bases; junction bases outside the gene matches: 1. CDR1 and CDR2 (germline): SGHRS, YFSETQ. The CDR3 spells CASSFSGGATDTQYF. The CDR3 DNA sequence: TGCGCCAGCAGCTTTAGCGGGGGGGCCACAGATACGCAGTATTTT. Variable domain in full (rest from reference TRBV5-1 and TRBJ2-3): KAGVTQTPRYLIKTRGQQVTLSCSPISGHRSVSWYQQTPGQGLQFLFEYFSETQRNKGNFPGRFSGRQFSNSRSEMNVSTLELGDSALYLCASSFSGGATDTQYFGPGTRLTVL.

This clonotype has only a few counts. J is TRBJ2-7 and V is TRBV5-1; D may be TRBD1 (5 bases). This CDR3 has 12 residues. V gave up 3 bases and J gave up 2 bases, with 6 bases separating them. Germline V gene data show CDR1 as SGHRS and CDR2 as YFSETQ. As DNA, the CDR3 is TGCGCCAGCAGCTCACAGGCCTACGAGCAGTACTTC. Its protein is CASSSQAYEQYF.

Many counts were recorded for this clonotype. The gene calls are TRBV5-4 and TRBJ1-1; possible D gene TRBD1, 5 bases. V lost 4 bases and J lost 1, with 11 bases in between. Germline CDR1 reads SGHNT; CDR2 reads YYREEE (reference sequence). This CDR3 is built from 14 residues. The CDR3 DNA reads as TGTGCCAGCAGCCTAGGACAATCGAACACTGAAGCTTTCTTT. Translated, it gives CASSLGQSNTEAFF.

This clonotype was observed many times. The rearrangement links TRBV29-1 to TRBJ1-3; 8 nucleotides line up with TRBD1. V lost 6 bases, J lost 6 bases, and 7 bases stayed unmatched. The CDR3 extends over 13 amino acids. Germline V lookup: CDR1 SQVTM, CDR2 ANQGSEA. The CDR3 reads CSVNAGGLNTIYF. CDR3 DNA: TGCAGCGTCAACGCAGGGGGCCTAAACACCATATATTTT. The whole variable domain, filled in from reference TRBV29-1 and TRBJ1-3, reads SAVISQKPSRDICQRGTSLTIQCQVDSQVTMMFWYRQQPGQSLTLIATANQGSEATYESGFVIDKFPISRPNLTFSTLTVSNMSPEDSSIYLCSVNAGGLNTIYFGEGSWLTVV.

This clonotype was observed a handful of times. The chain couples TRBV20-1 to TRBJ2-7; 8 nucleotides align to TRBD1. The CDR3 covers 14 residues. With V trimmed by 5 bases and J by 2 bases, 8 bases remained unmatched. The germline gives CDR1 DFQATT, CDR2 SNEGSKA (reference sequence). The CDR3 nucleotides are TGCAGTGCTGATACCGGGACAGGACCCTACGAGCAGTACTTC. This codes for CSADTGTGPYEQYF.

The rearrangement joins TRBV24-1 to TRBJ2-5; 9 bases align to TRBD1. The CDR3 is 14 residues long. The J segment lost 5 bases and the V segment lost 4 bases, leaving 4 bases of the junction unmatched. CDR1 is KGHDR and CDR2 is SFDVKD in the germline V gene. The CDR3: CATSEGTGPETQYF. Written as DNA, the CDR3 is TGTGCCACCAGTGAGGGGACAGGGCCGGAGACCCAGTACTTC.

V usage is TRBV6-5 and J usage is TRBJ2-1, with TRBD2 identical over 13 bases. Germline V gives CDR1 MNHEY, CDR2 SVGAGI. After removal of 11 bases from V and 8 bases from J, the junction contained 12 bases not matched to a gene. CDR3 length: 15 residues. CDR3 in amino acids: CAGKLAGGTPDEQFF. The CDR3 DNA reads as TGTGCCGGTAAACTAGCGGGAGGGACCCCAGATGAGCAGTTCTTC.

Only a few counts were recorded for this clonotype. The J gene is TRBJ2-1, the V gene TRBV9; TRBD1 is a possible D gene (6 bases). Trimming took 3 bases from V and 4 from J, leaving 20 bases between them. In germline, CDR1 is SGDLS, CDR2 YYNGEE. The CDR3 extends over 17 amino acids. In DNA form, the CDR3 reads TGTGCCAGCAGCGCGGACTGGGACATGTCTCGGTACAATGAGCAGTTCTTC. Residues: CASSADWDMSRYNEQFF.

In its sample, this clonotype was seen many times. The V and J genes are TRBV6-2 or TRBV6-3 and TRBJ2-1; weak D call: TRBD2 (6 bases). V dropped 6 bases and J dropped 6 bases, with 21 bases sitting between them. The CDR3 sequence is 16 residues long. Per the germline V gene, CDR1 is MNHEY and CDR2 is SVGEGT. The CDR3: CASSLWTAGRSNEQFF. The CDR3 region has the DNA TGTGCCAGCAGCCTTTGGACGGCGGGGAGATCCAATGAGCAGTTCTTC.

This clonotype was detected ten times or more. V usage is TRBV7-2 and J usage is TRBJ2-7; D gene unclear. This CDR3 contains 13 residues. V dropped 2 bases and J dropped 2 bases, with 7 bases sitting between them. Germline V CDR1 and CDR2: SGHTA, FQGNSA. The CDR3 nucleotides are TGTGCCAGCAGCTTAAGTTGGGCCTACGAGCAGTACTTC. Translated: CASSLSWAYEQYF.

The rearrangement links TRBV7-9 to TRBJ2-1; tentatively, D is TRBD1 or TRBD2 (5 bases each). Germline assignment: CDR1 SEHNR and CDR2 FQNEAQ (reference sequence). V gave up 2 bases and J gave up 0 bases, with 11 bases separating them. The CDR3 extends over 16 amino acids. CDR3 coding DNA: TGTGCCAGCAGCTTAACCCCCGGGACCTCCTACAATGAGCAGTTCTTC. This codes for CASSLTPGTSYNEQFF. Complete variable domain (other parts from reference TRBV7-9 and TRBJ2-1): DTGVSQNPRHKITKRGQNVTFRCDPISEHNRLYWYRQTLGQGPEFLTYFQNEAQLEKSRLLSDRFSAERPKGSFSTLEIQRTEQGDSAMYLCASSLTPGTSYNEQFFGPGTRLTVL.

This clonotype was counted many times. The chain is built from TRBV19 and TRBJ2-7; D unclear. The CDR3 contains 14 residues. CDR1 is LNHDA and CDR2 is SQIVND in the germline V gene (reference sequence). V was pared by 7 bases and J by 0 bases, with 13 bases between. Written as DNA, the CDR3 is TGTGCCAGTAAAATGGGAAGCGTCTCCTACGAGCAGTACTTC. Translated: CASKMGSVSYEQYF.

The rearrangement links TRBV6-2 or TRBV6-3 to TRBJ2-7; perhaps TRBD2 as D (5 bases). V was cut by 7 bases and J by 6 bases, with 13 bases left in between. The CDR3 spans 12 residues. Germline V CDR1 and CDR2: MNHEY, SVGEGT. The CDR3 loop is CASTYSGGEQYF. CDR3 DNA: TGTGCCAGCACCTACTCCGGAGGCGAGCAGTACTTC.

By sample fraction, this clonotype is medium-sized (0.01 to 0.1%). The chain has TRBV28 and TRBJ2-5; D gene unclear. V gave up 8 bases and J gave up 5 bases, with 21 bases separating them. Germline lookup yields CDR1 MDHEN and CDR2 SYDVKM. The CDR3 runs 15 residues. The CDR3 DNA reads as TGTGCCAGCGCCTCAAGGATAAGGAGAGAGGAGACCCAGTACTTC. Amino acid sequence: CASASRIRREETQYF.

The J gene is TRBJ1-2, the V gene TRBV6-2 or TRBV6-3; D not resolved. CDR1 and CDR2 (germline): MNHEY, SVGEGT. V was trimmed by 2 bases and J by 0 bases, leaving 10 bases between them. There are 15 residues in the CDR3. The CDR3 DNA is TGTGCCAGCAGTTACAGGACCCGAGCTAACTATGGCTACACCTTC. Translated, it gives CASSYRTRANYGYTF.

This chain connects TRBV20-1 to TRBJ2-7; the D is unclear. Trimming cost V 0 bases and J 2 bases, with 11 bases left between them. The germline V gene encodes CDR1 DFQATT and CDR2 SNEGSKA (reference sequence). The CDR3 is 14 amino acids. CDR3: CSARDHDSAYEQYF. For the CDR3, the DNA is TGCAGTGCTAGAGATCATGACTCTGCCTACGAGCAGTACTTC.

J is TRBJ2-7 and V is TRBV29-1; D is perhaps TRBD2 (5 bases). Germline V CDR1 and CDR2: SQVTM, ANQGSEA. The CDR3 is 11 amino acids. V lost 4 bases and J lost 2, with 6 bases in between. The CDR3 sequence: CSVGLTYEQYF. The CDR3 DNA sequence: TGCAGCGTTGGACTAACCTACGAGCAGTACTTC.